This T cell receptor beta chain is drawn from a study of control samples from healthy donors and cancer patients (dated by TCRdb to 2018 to 2021). Trimming takes 4 bases off V and 3 bases off J; junction bases not matched to a gene: 17. CDR1 SGHRS and CDR2 YFSETQ are derived from the germline V gene. Measured from the cysteine to the phenylalanine, the CDR3 is 18 residues long. Only the CDR3 DNA is retained, 54 bases long and in frame from the first base. Library creation used the immunoSEQ multiplex PCR assay. TCRdb took over this immuneACCESS table, retaining in-frame rearrangements with V and J assigned. Such tables are incomplete; in checked studies, under half of the missing clones stem from an unresolved V gene, and the remainder is unexplained. Recorded for this sample are tens of thousands of clones; more than 85% of them occurred a single time. Around 1.3% of the sample is taken by the ten largest.

Only a few counts were recorded for this clone. It has no known antigen specificity. No base quality information exists; no much larger clone differs at one position. The clonotype was recovered from a woman aged 40 to 55 with lung cancer. The chain is made from TRBV5-1 and TRBJ1-2; 8 nucleotides in the junction match TRBD1. Sequencing used PBMCs. Here is the DNA: TGCGCCAGCAGCCCGTACGGGACAGGAGACATGGTCGACTATGGCTACACCTTC. It translates as CASSPYGTGDMVDYGYTF.